This T cell receptor (beta chain) is drawn from a study of T cell repertoires in cytomegalovirus infection. Study background: The authors relied on CMV epitopes, both recently identified HLA-C-restricted and well-studied HLA-B-restricted. Public TCR beta signatures provided an indication of both CMV infection and a matching HLA type. Study conclusions and caveats: Clonotypes of TCR beta that were HLA-C-restricted and CMV-specific dominated the ex vivo response.

TCRdb recomputed calls from the reads with MiXCR, one row per CDR3 protein. The sample comprises about 480,000 distinct CDR3 sequences, roughly a third of which are singletons, and 17% rests with the top ten. In the case of this clonotype: Its antigen is not identified.

The CDR3 extends over 16 amino acids. Germline V lookup: CDR1 SGHTA, CDR2 FQGNSA. The V and J ends lost 5 bases and 8 bases respectively, with 24 bases between them. The source of this sequence is a human donor in good health (CMV status not recorded). Some clones in this sample may be carry-over from other donors' samples. The chain couples TRBV7-2 to TRBJ1-2; D gene ambiguous. Material: cultured PBMCs, obtained from culture after CMV antigen stimulation. CDR3 DNA: TGTGCCAGCAGCCTAACCACCACCGACCTCCTCTGGGGCTACACCTTC. Its protein is CASSLTTTDLLWGYTF.